The entry that follows covers one TCR beta chain sequence. Its specificity is not known. TCRdb's table, derived via immunoSEQ multiplex PCR, lists solely in-frame clones and lacks some. Of roughly 34,000 clones in the sample, around 90% were seen once. The germline gives CDR1 MNHNS, CDR2 SASEGT. The CDR3 is made up of 15 amino acids. The V end lost 7 bases, the J end lost 0 bases, and 12 bases lay between the germline ends. This sample stems from a study of T cells in localized non-small cell lung cancer. General study findings and limits: Clonality of T cells reached its maximum in uninvolved adjacent lung, surpassing tumor. Elevated circulating T cell density in blood was associated with longer overall survival. Heterogeneity cannot be ruled out, as sequencing used one tumor region only.

This sequence was found in a man aged 35 to 69 with stage III lung adenocarcinoma. V gene TRBV6-1 combines with J gene TRBJ2-2; D might be TRBD1 (5 bases). This specimen consisted of peripheral blood mononuclear cells, obtained before any cancer treatment. CDR3 sequence (DNA): TGTGCCAGCACTCCCCAGGGTACGAACACCGGGGAGCTGTTTTTT. Its protein is CASTPQGTNTGELFF.